Shown below are 3 T cell receptor beta chains from a single sample sequenced in a study of blood T cell repertoires in COVID-19. Only in-frame clones appear in the TCRdb table, and some are missing; sequencing was by immunoSEQ multiplex PCR. The sample carries 90,000 to 110,000 clones, less than 90% recorded once. Sequencing used peripheral blood. These receptors were taken from a man aged 50 or older with acute or convalescent COVID-19.

The J gene is TRBJ2-7, the V gene TRBV5-5, with 7 positions matching TRBD1. V lost 4 bases and J lost 0; bases outside the gene matches: 7. Germline V gene sequence: CDR1 SGHKS, CDR2 YYEKEE (reference sequence). CDR3 length: 15 residues. The CDR3 is CASSAGDSVSYEQYF. CDR3 sequence (DNA): TGTGCCAGCAGCGCCGGGGACAGCGTCTCCTACGAGCAGTACTTC. The full variable domain, rest sourced from reference TRBV5-5 and TRBJ2-7, is DAGVTQSPTHLIKTRGQQVTLRCSPISGHKSVSWYQQVLGQGPQFIFQYYEKEERGRGNFPDRFSARQFPNYSSELNVNALLLGDSALYLCASSAGDSVSYEQYFGPGTRLTVT.

The CDR3, as DNA: TGCGCCAGCAGCCAAGTTCCGGGAAACTCCTATAATTCACCCCTCCACTTT. This sequence encodes CASSQVPGNSYNSPLHF. The chain carries TRBV4-1 and TRBJ1-6; no firm D call. Germline loops: CDR1 MGHRA, CDR2 YSYEKL. The CDR3 is made up of 17 amino acids. V gave up 1 base and J gave up 0 bases, with 10 bases separating them.

This chain connects TRBV11-2 to TRBJ2-1, with 10 nucleotides matching TRBD2. Germline trimming cut 2 bases from V and 8 bases from J; bases unmatched to any gene: 3. Germline V lookup: CDR1 SGHAT, CDR2 FQNNGV. The CDR3 is made up of 14 amino acids. CDR3 in amino acids: CASSLLAGVYEQFF. CDR3 in DNA: TGTGCCAGCAGCTTACTAGCGGGAGTGTATGAGCAGTTCTTC.